This T cell receptor beta chain was observed in a study of metastatic and nonmetastatic thyroid tumors. Across the study: The authors compared repertoires across blood and tumor or nodule tissue from malignant and benign thyroid patients.

Study findings and constraints: Malignant thyroid tumors reportedly had TCR beta diversity that was significantly higher than in benign nodules, in blood and tumor.

In the study's own analysis: Using the CDR3 differences seen across clinicopathological groups, the authors built a distant-metastasis classifier for papillary thyroid cancer, which was meant to discriminate distant-metastatic patients. TCRdb re-analyzed the PCR reads using MiXCR. In this record, the V and J calls reflect TCRdb's handling and not the investigators' own analysis. The sample has about 3,900 clones, about 37% seen once. Details on this clone: What it binds is not known.

The CDR3 is 17 amino acids. CDR1 KGHSH and CDR2 LQKENI come from the germline V gene. Unmatched junction bases numbered 10, after V lost 6 bases and J lost 2 bases. There were no patients who had received any treatment before thyroid surgery. The receptor's source is a male donor with papillary thyroid cancer or a benign thyroid nodule (not recorded which). Some clones in this sample may be carry-over from other donors' samples. This chain joins TRBV18 and TRBJ2-7; 13 positions agree with TRBD2. Sequenced: tumor tissue. CDR3 sequence (DNA): TGTGCCAGCTCCAGGACTAGCGGGAGTTTTGGGACCTACGAGCAGTACTTC. Its translation is CASSRTSGSFGTYEQYF.